This T cell receptor (beta chain) was captured in a study of T cells after yellow fever vaccination. At the level of the study: It was SMART-Seq v4 Ultra Low Input that prepared the fractions with low cell numbers. Study findings and constraints: The booster saw the reappearance of most primary-vaccination clones (more than 95% CD4, less than 90% CD8).

TCR cDNA, made by 5'RACE template switching, carried an added universal primer site and UMIs. TCRdb reanalysed the 5' RACE reads using MiXCR and keeps one entry per CDR3 protein. The sample holds about 350,000 distinct CDR3 sequences, around 12% seen once. This clonotype was recorded a few times. Its specificity is not known. The V gene's germline CDR1 is SGHRS and CDR2 YFSETQ. This CDR3 has 13 residues. J gave up 2 bases and V 6 bases, and 4 bases lay outside the gene matches. Material: CD4+ T cells sorted from PBMCs, obtained 15 days after the yellow fever booster vaccination. The gene calls are TRBV5-1 and TRBJ1-1; TRBD1 agrees at 7 bases. The sequence was obtained from a man younger than 35 who received the YFV17D yellow fever vaccine. DNA for the CDR3: TGCGCCAGCAAGCGGGACAGCAACACTGAAGCTTTCTTT. It translates to CASKRDSNTEAFF.